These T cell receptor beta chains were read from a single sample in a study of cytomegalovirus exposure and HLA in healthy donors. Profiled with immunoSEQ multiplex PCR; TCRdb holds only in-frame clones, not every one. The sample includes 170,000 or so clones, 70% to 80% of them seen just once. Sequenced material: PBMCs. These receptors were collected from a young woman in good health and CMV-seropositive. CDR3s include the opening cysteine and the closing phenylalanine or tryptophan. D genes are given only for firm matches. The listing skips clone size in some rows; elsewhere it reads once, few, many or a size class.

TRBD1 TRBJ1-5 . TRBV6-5 TGTGCCAGCAGCCCTACAGGGGCCCCCAATCAGCCCCAGCATTTT CASSPTGAPNQPQHF
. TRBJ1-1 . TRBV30 TGTGCCTCAAGGGGACACCCAGGGGCTGAAGCTTTCTTT CASRGHPGAEAFF
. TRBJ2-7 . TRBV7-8 TGTGCCAGCAGCGTACCCAGGGGTAGCTCCTACGAGCAGTACTTC CASSVPRGSSYEQYF
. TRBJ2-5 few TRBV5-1 TGCGCCAGCAGCTCCGTGGAGACCCAGTACTTC CASSSVETQYF
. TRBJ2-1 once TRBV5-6 TGTGCCAGCAGCTTGGGACTCCCCAATGAGCAGTTCTTC CASSLGLPNEQFF
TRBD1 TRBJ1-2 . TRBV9 TGTGCCAGCAGCTTGGGACAGGGGGAGTGGGGCTACACCTTC CASSLGQGEWGYTF
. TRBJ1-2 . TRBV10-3 TGTGCCATCAGTGAGCCCCCCTGGGGAGATGATGGCTACACCTTC CAISEPPWGDDGYTF
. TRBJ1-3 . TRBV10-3 TGTGCCATCGTGGACAACCGCTCTGGAAACACCATATATTTT CAIVDNRSGNTIYF
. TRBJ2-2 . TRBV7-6 TGTGCCAGCAGCCCCCAGATCCCCAACACCGGGGAGCTGTTTTTT CASSPQIPNTGELFF
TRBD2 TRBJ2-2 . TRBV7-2 TGTGCCAGCTTAGCGGGAGTAGGGACCGGGGAGCTGTTTTTT CASLAGVGTGELFF
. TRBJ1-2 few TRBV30 TGTGCCTGGAGTGGGACAGCGATCTACCTCTACACCTTC CAWSGTAIYLYTF
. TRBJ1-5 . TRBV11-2 TGTGCCAGCAGCTTAGATATTGCGGATCAGCCCCAGCATTTT CASSLDIADQPQHF
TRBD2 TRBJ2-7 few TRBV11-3 TGTGCCAGCAGCTTAGGTGGGACTAGCGGTTACTACGAGCAGTACTTC CASSLGGTSGYYEQYF
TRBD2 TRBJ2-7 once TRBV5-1 TGCGCCAGCAGCCCCGAACTAGCGGGAGGCCTCCAGCAGTACTTC CASSPELAGGLQQYF